Below, 21 T cell receptor beta chains from the same sample are listed, as sequenced in a study of shared clonotypes between healthy human individuals. Data came from immunoSEQ multiplex PCR; TCRdb stores just in-frame clones and leaves some out. The sample includes about 450,000 clones, 70% to 85% of them seen just once. Material for sequencing was PBMCs. The receptors originated from a middle-aged woman in good health. Some clones in this sample may be carry-over from other donors' samples.

The CDR3 loop reads CASSELGSTQYF. The CDR3 coding sequence is TGTGCCAGCAGTGAATTAGGGAGTACGCAGTATTTT. The rearrangement links TRBV25-1 to TRBJ2-3, with a possible D match to TRBD2 (5 bases). Germline V CDR1 and CDR2: MGHDK, SYGVNS. V shed 1 base and J shed 8 bases, with 7 bases lying between them. The length of the CDR3 is 12 residues.

This sequence joins TRBV4-3 and TRBJ1-6, with 7 positions matching TRBD1. CDR1 is LGHNA, CDR2 YSLEER, per germline. This CDR3 contains 16 residues. J was trimmed by 4 bases and V by 2 bases; bases with no gene match: 5. CDR3: CASSQTGTEYNSPLHF. DNA of the CDR3: TGCGCCAGCAGCCAAACCGGGACAGAATATAATTCACCCCTCCACTTT.

V and J are TRBV18 and TRBJ2-7; D is ambiguous. V lost 2 bases, J lost 5 bases, and 7 bases lay in between. Germline V gene sequence: CDR1 KGHSH, CDR2 LQKENI. CDR3 length: 12 residues. The CDR3 DNA is TGTGCCAGCTCACCATCCGAGCACGAGCAGTACTTC. As protein: CASSPSEHEQYF.

The chain recombines TRBV5-1 with TRBJ2-5, with TRBD2 matching 15 bases. The J segment lost 1 base and the V segment lost 4 bases, leaving 5 bases of the junction unmatched. This CDR3 spans 17 amino acids. Germline V lookup: CDR1 SGHRS, CDR2 YFSETQ. DNA for the CDR3: TGCGCCAGCAGCCCGGGACTAGCGGGAGGCGTCCAAGAGACCCAGTACTTC. Protein product: CASSPGLAGGVQETQYF.

The V gene is TRBV11-3, the J gene TRBJ2-1; 9 positions match TRBD2. This CDR3 is 15 amino acids long. Germline assignment: CDR1 SGHNT and CDR2 YENEEA. The ends lost 4 bases at V and 3 bases at J; junction bases unmatched: 4. CDR3 sequence: CASSSVAGVYNEQFF. For the CDR3, the DNA is TGTGCCAGCAGCTCCGTAGCGGGGGTCTACAATGAGCAGTTCTTC.

This chain uses TRBV18 with TRBJ1-1; D is possibly TRBD1 (5 bases). Per the germline V gene, CDR1 is KGHSH and CDR2 is LQKENI. The CDR3 has 11 residues. Trimming shortened V by 6 bases and J by 11 bases, and 13 bases separated the two germline ends. The CDR3 reads CASSTGGDAFF. DNA for the CDR3: TGTGCCAGCTCGACGGGGGGTGACGCTTTCTTT. The full variable domain, completed using reference TRBV18 and TRBJ1-1, is NAGVMQNPRHLVRRRGQEARLRCSPMKGHSHVYWYRQLPEEGLKFMVYLQKENIIDESGMPKERFSAEFPKEGPSILRIQQVVRGDSAAYFCASSTGGDAFFGQGTRLTVV.

The chain uses TRBV19 and TRBJ1-5, with D perhaps matching TRBD1 (6 bases). This CDR3 has 16 residues. Germline V lookup: CDR1 LNHDA, CDR2 SQIVND (reference sequence). Trimming stripped 3 bases from V and 5 bases from J, with 17 bases between. The CDR3 sequence: CASSIRGGGRDQPQHF. For the CDR3, the DNA is TGTGCCAGTAGTATTAGGGGGGGCGGTAGGGATCAGCCCCAGCATTTT.

This chain links TRBV7-2 with TRBJ1-3; 7 bases are a match to TRBD1. The germline CDR1 and CDR2 sequences are SGHTA and FQGNSA. The CDR3 has 16 residues. The V segment lost 4 bases and the J segment 3 bases; nucleotides outside the gene matches: 9. CDR3: CASSSYSGTDGNTIYF. The CDR3 DNA follows: TGTGCCAGCAGCTCCTACTCCGGGACAGATGGAAACACCATATATTTT.

The chain is built from TRBV5-1 and TRBJ1-3, with TRBD1 identical over 7 bases. Trimming removed 0 bases from V and 3 bases from J; junction bases left unmatched: 3. Germline values: CDR1 SGHRS, CDR2 YFSETQ. The CDR3 is 15 amino acids. The CDR3 region has the DNA TGCGCCAGCAGCTTGGAGGGGGCAGATGGAAACACCATATATTTT. Its protein is CASSLEGADGNTIYF.

With respect to this clone: A far larger clone is just one base off, so this is likely a read error. This sequence joins TRBV27 and TRBJ1-2; TRBD1 agrees at 7 bases. The CDR3 length is 13 residues. Germline assignment: CDR1 MNHEY and CDR2 SMNVEV (reference sequence). CDR3 nucleotide sequence: TGTGCCAGCAGTTCTTACAGGGGACTTGGCTACGCCTTC. It yields the protein CASSSYRGLGYAF.

This clone was observed many times. This chain joins TRBV19 and TRBJ1-2, with unresolved D. The CDR3 is 16 residues long. With 5 bases removed from V and 4 bases from J, the gap between germline ends came to 20 bases. CDR1 and CDR2 (germline): LNHDA, SQIVND (reference sequence). CDR3 residues: CASSGPAFGDSYGYTF. In DNA, the CDR3 is TGTGCCAGTAGTGGCCCCGCTTTTGGAGATTCCTATGGCTACACCTTC.

This clone was seen only once. The V call is TRBV5-1, the J call TRBJ2-3; possible D gene TRBD2, 6 bases. This CDR3 comprises 18 residues. The germline CDR1 and CDR2 sequences are SGHRS and YFSETQ. V was cut by 0 bases and J by 0 bases, with 17 bases left in between. The CDR3 here is CASSLVSGIPFSTDTQYF. DNA for the CDR3: TGCGCCAGCAGCTTGGTTAGCGGAATACCCTTTAGCACAGATACGCAGTATTTT.

Written as DNA, the CDR3 is TGTGCCAGCAGCTTAACCTCAGGGGGTCTCCCCTCTGGGGCCAACGTCCTGACTTTC. This encodes CASSLTSGGLPSGANVLTF. This chain connects TRBV7-3 to TRBJ2-6, with 7 bases fitting TRBD1. In germline, CDR1 is SGHTA, CDR2 FQGTGA. J lost 0 bases, V lost 0 bases, and 8 bases had no gene match. This CDR3 comprises 19 residues.

The chain is built from TRBV5-5 and TRBJ2-1; maybe TRBD1 (5 bases). CDR1 is SGHKS, CDR2 YYEKEE, per germline (reference sequence). The CDR3 loop spans 15 amino acids. Trimming took off 2 bases at V and 5 bases at J, with 14 bases between the two ends. The CDR3 region is CASSFFAGMNNEQFF. The CDR3 nucleotides read TGTGCCAGCAGCTTTTTTGCAGGGATGAACAATGAGCAGTTCTTC.

The J gene is TRBJ2-3, the V gene TRBV7-2; 8 bases fit TRBD2. Germline assignment: CDR1 SGHTA and CDR2 FQGNSA. The ends lost 1 base at V and 2 bases at J; junction bases unmatched: 2. This CDR3 is built from 15 residues. CDR3 nucleotide sequence: TGTGCCAGCAGCTTAGAAGCGGGGGACACAGATACGCAGTATTTT. Amino acids: CASSLEAGDTDTQYF.

This clone was seen once. The chain carries TRBV15 and TRBJ1-5; no clear D. Trimming left V 3 bases short and J 3 bases short, with 12 bases between. Per germline, CDR1 LNHNV and CDR2 YYDKDF (reference sequence). The CDR3 loop spans 15 amino acids. Written as DNA, the CDR3 is TGTGCCACCAGCAGGGAGGGAAGGAACAATCAGCCCCAGCATTTT. It translates to CATSREGRNNQPQHF.

The chain recombines TRBV4-1 with TRBJ2-2; D possibly corresponds to TRBD2 (6 bases). V shed 1 base and J shed 4 bases, with 13 bases lying between them. This CDR3 comprises 16 residues. Per germline, CDR1 MGHRA and CDR2 YSYEKL. CDR3 nucleotides: TGCGCCAGCAGCCAAGCACTAGCCCGAGGCACCGGGGAGCTGTTTTTT. Its protein product is CASSQALARGTGELFF.

The genes are TRBV5-8 and TRBJ2-7; D gene uncertain. Trimming stripped 4 bases from V and 6 bases from J, with 14 bases between. This CDR3 contains 13 residues. The germline gives CDR1 SGHTS, CDR2 YDEGEE. CDR3 protein: CASSLRQVPEQYF. The CDR3 bases are TGTGCCAGCAGCCTGCGTCAGGTTCCCGAGCAGTACTTC.

This clone has a single count. The identical CDR3 is also encoded by other nucleotide sequences in the sample. The genes are TRBV19 and TRBJ2-5; no clear D gene. This CDR3 spans 11 amino acids. Trimming stripped 6 bases from V and 4 bases from J, with 6 bases between. Per germline, CDR1 LNHDA and CDR2 SQIVND (reference sequence). CDR3 sequence: CASRGGETQYF. Here the CDR3 DNA reads TGTGCCAGTAGGGGCGGAGAGACCCAGTACTTC.

By frequency in the sample, this clone is medium-sized. At the DNA level, this CDR3 is encoded by other sequences in the same sample as well. The rearrangement joins TRBV2 to TRBJ1-5, with unresolved D. The CDR3 is 13 amino acids. Germline V gene sequence: CDR1 SNHLY, CDR2 FYNNEI. The V end was cut by 6 bases, the J end by 0 bases, with 6 bases between. The CDR3 loop reads CASRRDSNQPQHF. CDR3 DNA: TGTGCCAGCAGACGGGATAGCAATCAGCCCCAGCATTTT.

With regard to this clone: Since a much larger clone is just one base distant, this may be a read error. The chain uses TRBV25-1 and TRBJ1-1, with D tentatively TRBD1 (6 bases). CDR1 and CDR2 (germline): MGHDK, SYGVNS. The CDR3 is 14 amino acids. The CDR3 region has the DNA TGTGCCAGCAGTGAATATGTAGGGGACACTGAAGCTTTATTT. This gives the protein CASSEYVGDTEALF.